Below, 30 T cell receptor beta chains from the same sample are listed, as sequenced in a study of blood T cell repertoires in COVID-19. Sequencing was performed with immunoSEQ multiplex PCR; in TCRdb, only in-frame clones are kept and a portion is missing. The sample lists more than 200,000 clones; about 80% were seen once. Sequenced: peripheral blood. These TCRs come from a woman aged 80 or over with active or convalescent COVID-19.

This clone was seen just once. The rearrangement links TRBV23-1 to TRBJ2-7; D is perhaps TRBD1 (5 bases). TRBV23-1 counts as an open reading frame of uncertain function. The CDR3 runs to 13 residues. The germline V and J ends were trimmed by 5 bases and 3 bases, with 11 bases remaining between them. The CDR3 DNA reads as TGCGCCAGCAGTTTGCGCAGGGTCTACGAGCAGTACTTC. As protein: CASSLRRVYEQYF.

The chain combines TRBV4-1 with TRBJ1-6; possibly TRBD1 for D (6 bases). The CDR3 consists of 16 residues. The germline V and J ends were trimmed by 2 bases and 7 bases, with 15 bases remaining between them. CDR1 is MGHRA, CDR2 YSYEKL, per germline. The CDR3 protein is CASSQNSGQWNSPLHF. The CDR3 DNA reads TGCGCCAGCAGCCAAAATTCGGGACAATGGAATTCACCCCTCCACTTT.

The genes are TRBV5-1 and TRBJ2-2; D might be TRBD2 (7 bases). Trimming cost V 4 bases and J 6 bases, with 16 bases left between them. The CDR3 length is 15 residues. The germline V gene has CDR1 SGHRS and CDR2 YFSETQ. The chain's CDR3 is CASSPGARGAGELFF. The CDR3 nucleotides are TGCGCCAGCAGCCCGGGGGCCCGGGGGGCCGGGGAGCTGTTTTTT.

The CDR3 loop reads CASTPSVSYEQYF. The CDR3 bases are TGTGCCAGCACCCCTAGCGTCTCCTACGAGCAGTACTTC. V gene TRBV6-5 combines with J gene TRBJ2-7; D might be TRBD2 (6 bases). The V and J ends lost 7 bases and 0 bases respectively, with 10 bases between them. CDR1 MNHEY and CDR2 SVGAGI come from the germline V gene. The CDR3 loop spans 13 amino acids.

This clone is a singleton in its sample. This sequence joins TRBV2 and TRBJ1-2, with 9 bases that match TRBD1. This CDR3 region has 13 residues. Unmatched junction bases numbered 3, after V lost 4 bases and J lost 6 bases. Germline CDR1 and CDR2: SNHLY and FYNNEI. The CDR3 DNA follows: TGTGCCAGCAGTGTCCGACAGGGGGATGGCTACACCTTC. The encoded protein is CASSVRQGDGYTF. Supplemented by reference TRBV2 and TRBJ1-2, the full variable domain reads EPEVTQTPSHQVTQMGQEVILRCVPISNHLYFYWYRQILGQKVEFLVSFYNNEISEKSEIFDDQFSVERPDGSNFTLKIRSTKLEDSAMYFCASSVRQGDGYTFGSGTRLTVV.

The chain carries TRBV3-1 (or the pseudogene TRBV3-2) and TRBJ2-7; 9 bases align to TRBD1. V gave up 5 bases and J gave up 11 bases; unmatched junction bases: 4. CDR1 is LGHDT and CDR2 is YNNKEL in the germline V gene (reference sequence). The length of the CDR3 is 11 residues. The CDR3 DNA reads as TGTGCCAGCAGCGACCGACAGGGGGAGTACTTC. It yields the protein CASSDRQGEYF.

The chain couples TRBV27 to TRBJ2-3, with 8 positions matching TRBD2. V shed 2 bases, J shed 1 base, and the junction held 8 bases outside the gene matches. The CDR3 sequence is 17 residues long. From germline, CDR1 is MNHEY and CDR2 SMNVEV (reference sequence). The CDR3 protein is CASSLKRTSGGTDTQYF. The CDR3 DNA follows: TGTGCCAGCAGTTTAAAGCGAACTAGCGGTGGCACAGATACGCAGTATTTT.

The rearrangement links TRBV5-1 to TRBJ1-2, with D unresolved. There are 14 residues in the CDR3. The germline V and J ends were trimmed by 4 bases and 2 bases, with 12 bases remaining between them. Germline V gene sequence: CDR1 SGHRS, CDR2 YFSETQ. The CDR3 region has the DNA TGCGCCAGCAGCCGCCCGGGTCTCAACTATGGCTACACCTTC. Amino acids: CASSRPGLNYGYTF.

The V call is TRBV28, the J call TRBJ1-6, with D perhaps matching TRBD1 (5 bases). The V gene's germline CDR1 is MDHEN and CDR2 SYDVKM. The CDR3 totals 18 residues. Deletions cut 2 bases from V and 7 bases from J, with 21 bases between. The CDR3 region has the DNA TGTGCCAGCAGTTTACCGCCCTGGTCGCTAGGGGTAAATTCACCCCTCCACTTT. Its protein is CASSLPPWSLGVNSPLHF.

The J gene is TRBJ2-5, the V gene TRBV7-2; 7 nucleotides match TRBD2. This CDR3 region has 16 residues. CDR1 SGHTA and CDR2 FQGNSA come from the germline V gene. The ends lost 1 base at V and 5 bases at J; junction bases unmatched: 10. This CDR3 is CASSLGLAPRGETQYF. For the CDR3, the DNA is TGTGCCAGCAGCTTAGGACTAGCCCCCCGGGGGGAGACCCAGTACTTC.

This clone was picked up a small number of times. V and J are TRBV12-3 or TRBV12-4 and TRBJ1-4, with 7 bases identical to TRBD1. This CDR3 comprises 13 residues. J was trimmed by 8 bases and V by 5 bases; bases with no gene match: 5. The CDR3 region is CASSTGVREKLFF. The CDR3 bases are TGTGCCAGCAGTACAGGGGTTCGGGAAAAACTGTTTTTT.

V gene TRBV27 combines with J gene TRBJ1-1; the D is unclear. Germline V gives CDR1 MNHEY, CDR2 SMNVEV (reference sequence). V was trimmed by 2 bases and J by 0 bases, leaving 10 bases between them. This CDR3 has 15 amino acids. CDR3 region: CASSLTLGLNTEAFF. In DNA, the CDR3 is TGTGCCAGCAGTTTAACACTTGGGCTGAACACTGAAGCTTTCTTT.

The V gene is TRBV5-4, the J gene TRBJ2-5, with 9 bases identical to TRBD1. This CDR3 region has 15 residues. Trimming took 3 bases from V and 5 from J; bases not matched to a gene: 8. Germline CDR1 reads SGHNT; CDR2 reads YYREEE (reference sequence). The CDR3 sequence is CASSSNRGRQETQYF. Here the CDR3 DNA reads TGTGCCAGCAGCTCTAACAGGGGGCGCCAGGAGACCCAGTACTTC.

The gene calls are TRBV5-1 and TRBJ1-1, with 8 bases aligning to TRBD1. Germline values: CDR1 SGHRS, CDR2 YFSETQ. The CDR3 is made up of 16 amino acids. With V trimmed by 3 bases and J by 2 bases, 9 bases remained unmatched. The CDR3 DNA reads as TGCGCCAGCAGCTCTCAACCCGGGACAGGAAACACTGAAGCTTTCTTT. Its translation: CASSSQPGTGNTEAFF.

The CDR3 spells CASSFRGNYGYTF. CDR3 bases: TGTGCCAGCAGCTTCAGGGGTAACTATGGCTACACCTTC. This sequence joins TRBV5-4 and TRBJ1-2, with a tentative D call TRBD1 (6 bases). This CDR3 is 13 amino acids long. Germline assignment: CDR1 SGHNT and CDR2 YYREEE (reference sequence). Trimming removed 2 bases at V and 1 base at J, with 6 bases between.

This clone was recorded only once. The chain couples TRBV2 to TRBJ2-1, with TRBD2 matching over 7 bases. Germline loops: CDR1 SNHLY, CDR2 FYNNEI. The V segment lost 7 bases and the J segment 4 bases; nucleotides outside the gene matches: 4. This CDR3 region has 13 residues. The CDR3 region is CASTTSVYNEQFF. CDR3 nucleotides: TGTGCCAGCACCACTAGCGTGTACAATGAGCAGTTCTTC. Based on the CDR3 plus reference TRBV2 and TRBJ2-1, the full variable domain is EPEVTQTPSHQVTQMGQEVILRCVPISNHLYFYWYRQILGQKVEFLVSFYNNEISEKSEIFDDQFSVERPDGSNFTLKIRSTKLEDSAMYFCASTTSVYNEQFFGPGTRLTVL.

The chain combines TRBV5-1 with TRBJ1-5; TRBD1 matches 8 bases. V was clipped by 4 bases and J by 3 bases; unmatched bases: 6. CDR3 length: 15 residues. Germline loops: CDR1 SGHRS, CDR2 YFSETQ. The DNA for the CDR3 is TGCGCCAGCAGCCTCCAGACAGGGGCCAATCAGCCCCAGCATTTT. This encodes CASSLQTGANQPQHF. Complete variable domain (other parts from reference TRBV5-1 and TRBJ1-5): KAGVTQTPRYLIKTRGQQVTLSCSPISGHRSVSWYQQTPGQGLQFLFEYFSETQRNKGNFPGRFSGRQFSNSRSEMNVSTLELGDSALYLCASSLQTGANQPQHFGDGTRLSIL.

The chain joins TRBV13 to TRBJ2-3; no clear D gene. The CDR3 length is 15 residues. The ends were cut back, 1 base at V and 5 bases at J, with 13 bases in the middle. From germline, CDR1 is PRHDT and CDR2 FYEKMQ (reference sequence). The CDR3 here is CASSLVLRLGDTQYF. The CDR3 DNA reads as TGTGCCAGCAGCTTAGTGTTGCGGTTAGGAGATACGCAGTATTTT.

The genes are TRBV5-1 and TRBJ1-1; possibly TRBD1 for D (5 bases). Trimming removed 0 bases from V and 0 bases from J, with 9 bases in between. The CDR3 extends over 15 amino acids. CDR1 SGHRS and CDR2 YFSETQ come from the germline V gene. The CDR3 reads CASSLGGGVNTEAFF. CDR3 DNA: TGCGCCAGCAGCTTGGGGGGCGGCGTGAACACTGAAGCTTTCTTT.

CDR3 in amino acids: CASSLSGMTFGNTIYF. In nucleotides, the CDR3 is TGCGCCAGCAGCTTGAGCGGCATGACTTTTGGAAACACCATATATTTT. The V call is TRBV5-1, the J call TRBJ1-3, with D uncertain. Trimming shortened V by 1 base and J by 3 bases, and 14 bases separated the two germline ends. Germline V lookup: CDR1 SGHRS, CDR2 YFSETQ. The CDR3 sequence is 16 residues long. The full variable domain, rest sourced from reference TRBV5-1 and TRBJ1-3, is KAGVTQTPRYLIKTRGQQVTLSCSPISGHRSVSWYQQTPGQGLQFLFEYFSETQRNKGNFPGRFSGRQFSNSRSEMNVSTLELGDSALYLCASSLSGMTFGNTIYFGEGSWLTVV.

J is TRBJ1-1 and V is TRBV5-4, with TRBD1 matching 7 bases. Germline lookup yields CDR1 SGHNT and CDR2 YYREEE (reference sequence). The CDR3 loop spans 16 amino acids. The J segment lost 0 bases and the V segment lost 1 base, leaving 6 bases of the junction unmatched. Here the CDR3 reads CASSLRKGAMNTEAFF. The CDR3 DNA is TGTGCCAGCAGCTTGCGTAAGGGGGCAATGAACACTGAAGCTTTCTTT.

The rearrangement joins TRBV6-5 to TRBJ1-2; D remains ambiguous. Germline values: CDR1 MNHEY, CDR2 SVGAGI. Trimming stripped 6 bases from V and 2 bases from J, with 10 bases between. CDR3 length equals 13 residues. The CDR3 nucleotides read TGTGCCAGCAGACAGCCACAAAACTATGGCTACACCTTC. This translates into CASRQPQNYGYTF.

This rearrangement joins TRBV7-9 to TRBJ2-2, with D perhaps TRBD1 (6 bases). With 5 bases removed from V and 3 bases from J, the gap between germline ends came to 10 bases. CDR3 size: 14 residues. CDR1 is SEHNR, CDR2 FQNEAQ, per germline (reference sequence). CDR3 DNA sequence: TGTGCCAGCAGCCACGACAGGTACACCGGGGAGCTGTTTTTT. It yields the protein CASSHDRYTGELFF.

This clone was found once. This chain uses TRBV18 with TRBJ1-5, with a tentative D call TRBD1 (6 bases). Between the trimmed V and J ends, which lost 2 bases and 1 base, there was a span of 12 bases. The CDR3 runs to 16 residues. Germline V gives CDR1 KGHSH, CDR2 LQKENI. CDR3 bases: TGTGCCAGCTCACCAACCCCGACAGGCAGCAATCAGCCCCAGCATTTT. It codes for CASSPTPTGSNQPQHF.

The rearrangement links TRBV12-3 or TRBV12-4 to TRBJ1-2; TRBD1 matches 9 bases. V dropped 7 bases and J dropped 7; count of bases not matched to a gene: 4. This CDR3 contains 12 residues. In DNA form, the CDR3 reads TGTGCCAGCAAACCGGACAGGGGTGGCTACACCTTC. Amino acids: CASKPDRGGYTF.

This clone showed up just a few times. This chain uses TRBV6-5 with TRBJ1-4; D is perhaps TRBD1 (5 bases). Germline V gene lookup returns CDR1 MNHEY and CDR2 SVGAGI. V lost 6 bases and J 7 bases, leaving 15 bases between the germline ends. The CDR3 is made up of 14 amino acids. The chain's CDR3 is CASRPGTGGEKLFF. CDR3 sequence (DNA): TGTGCCAGCAGGCCGGGGACGGGGGGTGAAAAACTGTTTTTT.

The DNA for the CDR3 is TGTGCCAGCAGCTTAGGGGGGGGAGACCAGCCCCAGCATTTT. This codes for CASSLGGGDQPQHF. The V gene is TRBV7-2, the J gene TRBJ1-5; D might be TRBD1 (5 bases). This CDR3 is built from 14 residues. V was clipped by 1 base and J by 7 bases, with 11 bases between them. Germline loops: CDR1 SGHTA, CDR2 FQGNSA.

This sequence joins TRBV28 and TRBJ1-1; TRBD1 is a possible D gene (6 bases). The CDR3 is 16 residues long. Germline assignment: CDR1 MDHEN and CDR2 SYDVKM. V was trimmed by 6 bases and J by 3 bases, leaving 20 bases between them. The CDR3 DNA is TGTGCCAGCAGCATAGGGGGGGGGCCTACGGACACTGAAGCTTTCTTT. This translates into CASSIGGGPTDTEAFF. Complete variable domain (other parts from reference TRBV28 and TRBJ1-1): DVKVTQSSRYLVKRTGEKVFLECVQDMDHENMFWYRQDPGLGLRLIYFSYDVKMKEKGDIPEGYSVSREKKERFSLILESASTNQTSMYLCASSIGGGPTDTEAFFGQGTRLTVV.

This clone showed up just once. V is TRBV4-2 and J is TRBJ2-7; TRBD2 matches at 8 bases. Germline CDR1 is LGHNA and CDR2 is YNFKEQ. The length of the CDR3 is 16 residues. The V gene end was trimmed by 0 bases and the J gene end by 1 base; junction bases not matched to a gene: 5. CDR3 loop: CASSQDFGGASYEQYF. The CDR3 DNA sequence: TGTGCCAGCAGCCAAGATTTCGGGGGGGCATCCTACGAGCAGTACTTC.

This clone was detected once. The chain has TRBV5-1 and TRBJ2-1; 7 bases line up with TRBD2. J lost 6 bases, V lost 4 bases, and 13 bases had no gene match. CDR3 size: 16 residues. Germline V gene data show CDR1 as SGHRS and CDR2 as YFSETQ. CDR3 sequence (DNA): TGCGCCAGCAGCCCATGGTGGCGGGGGAACGGCAATGAGCAGTTCTTC. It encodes CASSPWWRGNGNEQFF.